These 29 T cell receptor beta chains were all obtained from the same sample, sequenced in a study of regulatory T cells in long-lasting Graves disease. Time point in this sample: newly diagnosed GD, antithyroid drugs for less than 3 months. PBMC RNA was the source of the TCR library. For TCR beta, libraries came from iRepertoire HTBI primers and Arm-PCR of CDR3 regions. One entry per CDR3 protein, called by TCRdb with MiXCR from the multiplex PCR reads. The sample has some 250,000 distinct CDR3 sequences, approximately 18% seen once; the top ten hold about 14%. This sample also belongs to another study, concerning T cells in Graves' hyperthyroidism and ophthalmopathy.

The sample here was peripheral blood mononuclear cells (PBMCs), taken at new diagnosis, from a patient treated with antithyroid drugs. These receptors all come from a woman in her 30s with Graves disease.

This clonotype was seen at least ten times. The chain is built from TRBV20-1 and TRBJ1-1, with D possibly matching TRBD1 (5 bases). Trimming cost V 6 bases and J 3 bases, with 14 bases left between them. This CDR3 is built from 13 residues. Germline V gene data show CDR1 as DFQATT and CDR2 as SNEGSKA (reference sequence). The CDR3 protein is CSAWRAGDTEAFF. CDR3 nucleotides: TGCAGTGCCTGGAGGGCGGGGGACACTGAAGCTTTCTTT.

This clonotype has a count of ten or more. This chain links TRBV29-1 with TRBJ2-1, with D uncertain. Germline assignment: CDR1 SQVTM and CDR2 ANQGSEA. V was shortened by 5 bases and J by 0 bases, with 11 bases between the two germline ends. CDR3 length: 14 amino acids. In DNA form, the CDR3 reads TGCAGCGTTATTAAGGGCTTCTCCTACAATGAGCAGTTCTTC. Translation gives CSVIKGFSYNEQFF.

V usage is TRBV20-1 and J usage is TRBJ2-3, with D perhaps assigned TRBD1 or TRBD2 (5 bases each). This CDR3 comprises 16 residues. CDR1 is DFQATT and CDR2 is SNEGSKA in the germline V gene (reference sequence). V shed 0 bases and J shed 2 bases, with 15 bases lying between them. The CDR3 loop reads CSARDPGDGTTDTQYF. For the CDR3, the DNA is TGCAGTGCTAGAGATCCTGGGGACGGAACCACAGATACGCAGTATTTT.

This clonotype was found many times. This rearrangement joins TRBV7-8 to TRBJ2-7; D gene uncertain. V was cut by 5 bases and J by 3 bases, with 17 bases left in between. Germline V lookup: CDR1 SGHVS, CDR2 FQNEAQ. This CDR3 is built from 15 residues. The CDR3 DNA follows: TGTGCCAGCAGCCCCGAAAGGCAGCCGGACTACGAGCAGTACTTC. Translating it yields CASSPERQPDYEQYF.

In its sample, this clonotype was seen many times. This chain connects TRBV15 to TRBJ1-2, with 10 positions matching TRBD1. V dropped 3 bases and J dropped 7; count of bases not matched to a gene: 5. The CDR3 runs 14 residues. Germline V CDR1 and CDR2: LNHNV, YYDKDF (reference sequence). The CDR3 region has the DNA TGTGCCACCAGCAGTACGGGACAGGGGCTTGGCTACACCTTC. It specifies CATSSTGQGLGYTF.

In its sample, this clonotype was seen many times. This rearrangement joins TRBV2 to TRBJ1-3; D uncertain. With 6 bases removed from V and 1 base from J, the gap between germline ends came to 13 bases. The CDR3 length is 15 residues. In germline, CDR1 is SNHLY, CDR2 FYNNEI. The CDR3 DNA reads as TGTGCCAGCAGCGACACGGTCCTTTCTGGAAACACCATATATTTT. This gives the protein CASSDTVLSGNTIYF.

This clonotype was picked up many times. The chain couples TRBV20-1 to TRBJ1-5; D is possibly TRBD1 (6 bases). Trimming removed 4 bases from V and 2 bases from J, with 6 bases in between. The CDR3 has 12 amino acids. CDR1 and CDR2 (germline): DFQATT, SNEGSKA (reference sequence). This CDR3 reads CSATGGNQPQHF. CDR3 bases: TGCAGTGCTACAGGGGGCAATCAGCCCCAGCATTTT.

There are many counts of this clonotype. DNA for the CDR3: TGTGCCACCAGTGATTTGCCCGGGTCGAGTCGTGAAAAACTGTTTTTT. Its protein product is CATSDLPGSSREKLFF. The genes are TRBV24-1 and TRBJ1-4, with D unclear. Trimming took 0 bases from V and 7 from J, leaving 14 bases between them. Germline V gene lookup returns CDR1 KGHDR and CDR2 SFDVKD. The CDR3 consists of 16 residues.

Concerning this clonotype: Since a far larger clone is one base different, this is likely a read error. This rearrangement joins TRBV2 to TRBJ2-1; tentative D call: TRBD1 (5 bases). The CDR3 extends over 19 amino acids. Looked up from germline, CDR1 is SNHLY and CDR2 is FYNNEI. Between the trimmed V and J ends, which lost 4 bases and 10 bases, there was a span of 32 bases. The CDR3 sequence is CASSADRRPLSIRSYEQFF. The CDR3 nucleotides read TGTGCCAGCAGTGCTGACAGAAGACCCCTTAGCATCCGTTCCTACGAGCAGTTCTTC.

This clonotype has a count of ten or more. The CDR3: CSVAYGTATNNEQFF. DNA of the CDR3: TGCAGCGTTGCTTACGGGACAGCAACAAACAATGAGCAGTTCTTC. The chain uses TRBV29-1 and TRBJ2-1, with 7 bases aligning to TRBD1. The CDR3 totals 15 residues. CDR1 SQVTM and CDR2 ANQGSEA come from the germline V gene. V shed 4 bases and J 5 bases; nucleotides not matched to a gene: 11.

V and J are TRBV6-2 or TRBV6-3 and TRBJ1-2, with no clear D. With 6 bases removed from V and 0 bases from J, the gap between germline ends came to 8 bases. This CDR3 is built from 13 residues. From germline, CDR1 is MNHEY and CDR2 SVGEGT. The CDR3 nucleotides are TGTGCCAGCAGACAAATTGCTAACTATGGCTACACCTTC. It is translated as CASRQIANYGYTF.

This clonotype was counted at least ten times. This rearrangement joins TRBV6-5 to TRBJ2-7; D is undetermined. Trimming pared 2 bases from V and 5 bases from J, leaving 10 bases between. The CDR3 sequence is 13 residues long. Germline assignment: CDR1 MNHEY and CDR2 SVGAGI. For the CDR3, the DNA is TGTGCCAGCAGTTACAATGTTGGGAACGAGCAGTACTTC. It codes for CASSYNVGNEQYF.

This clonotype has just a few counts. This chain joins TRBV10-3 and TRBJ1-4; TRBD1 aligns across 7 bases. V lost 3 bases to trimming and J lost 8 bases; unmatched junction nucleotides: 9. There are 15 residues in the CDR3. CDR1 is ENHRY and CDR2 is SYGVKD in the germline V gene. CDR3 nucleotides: TGTGCCATCAGTGATACGTCAGGGGGTAAAGAAAAACTGTTTTTT. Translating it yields CAISDTSGGKEKLFF.

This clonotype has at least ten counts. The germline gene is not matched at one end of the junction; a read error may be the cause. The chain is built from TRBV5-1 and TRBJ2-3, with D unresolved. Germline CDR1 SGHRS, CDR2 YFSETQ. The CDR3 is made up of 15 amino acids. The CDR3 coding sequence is TGTGCCAGCAGCTTACCGGACGGACCCACAGATACGCAGTATTTT. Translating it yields CASSLPDGPTDTQYF.

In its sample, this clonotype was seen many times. CDR3 DNA sequence: TGCGCCAGCCGTACAGGAGTCGGCGAGCAGTACTTC. It encodes CASRTGVGEQYF. The chain carries TRBV5-1 and TRBJ2-7; perhaps TRBD1 as D (5 bases). The germline V gene encodes CDR1 SGHRS and CDR2 YFSETQ. Trimming removed 7 bases from V and 6 bases from J, with 14 bases in between. The CDR3 is 12 residues long.

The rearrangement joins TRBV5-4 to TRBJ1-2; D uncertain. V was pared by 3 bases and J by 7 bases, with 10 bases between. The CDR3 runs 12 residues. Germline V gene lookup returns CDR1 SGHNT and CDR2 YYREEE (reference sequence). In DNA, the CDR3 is TGTGCCAGCAGCTCCAGTGAAGGTGGCTACACCTTC. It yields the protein CASSSSEGGYTF.

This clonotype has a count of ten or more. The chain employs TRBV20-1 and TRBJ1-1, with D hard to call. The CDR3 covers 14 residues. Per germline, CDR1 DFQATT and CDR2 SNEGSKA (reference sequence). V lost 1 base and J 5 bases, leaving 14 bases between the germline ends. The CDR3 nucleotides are TGCAGTGCTAGAGCATGGGAGGTATTAACTGAAGCTTTCTTT. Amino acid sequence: CSARAWEVLTEAFF.

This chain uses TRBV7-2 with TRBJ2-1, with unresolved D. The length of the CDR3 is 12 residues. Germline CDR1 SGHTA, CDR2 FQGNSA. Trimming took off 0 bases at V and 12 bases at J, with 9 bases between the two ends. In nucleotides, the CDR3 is TGTGCCAGCAGCTTAGCGGAGACACGGCAGTTCTTC. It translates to CASSLAETRQFF.

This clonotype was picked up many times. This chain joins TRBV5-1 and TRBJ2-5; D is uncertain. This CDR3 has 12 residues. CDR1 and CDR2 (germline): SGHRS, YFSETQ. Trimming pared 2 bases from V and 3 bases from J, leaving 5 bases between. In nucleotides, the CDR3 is TGCGCCAGCAGCTTACAGAAAGAGACCCAGTACTTC. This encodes CASSLQKETQYF.

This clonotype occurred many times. CDR3 DNA: TGTGCCAGCAGTGGTGGGGACAGGTTGACCTATGGCTACACCTTC. Its translation is CASSGGDRLTYGYTF. The chain links TRBV6-1 to TRBJ1-2; 8 bases map to TRBD1. Germline CDR1 is MNHNS and CDR2 is SASEGT. The V gene end was trimmed by 4 bases and the J gene end by 4 bases; junction bases not matched to a gene: 8. The CDR3 runs 15 residues.

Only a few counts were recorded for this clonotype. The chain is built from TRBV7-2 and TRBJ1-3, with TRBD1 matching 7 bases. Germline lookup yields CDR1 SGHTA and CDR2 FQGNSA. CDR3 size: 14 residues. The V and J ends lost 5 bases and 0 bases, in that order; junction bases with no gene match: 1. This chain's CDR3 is CASSRDSSGNTIYF. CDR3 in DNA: TGTGCCAGCAGCCGGGACAGCTCTGGAAACACCATATATTTT.

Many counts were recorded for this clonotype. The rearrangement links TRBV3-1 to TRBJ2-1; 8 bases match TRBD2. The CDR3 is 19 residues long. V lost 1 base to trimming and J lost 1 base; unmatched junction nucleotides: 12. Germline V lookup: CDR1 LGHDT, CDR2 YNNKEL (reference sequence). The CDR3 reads CASSQALFGAGGSYNEQFF. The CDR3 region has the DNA TGTGCCAGCAGCCAAGCCCTTTTCGGGGCGGGGGGTTCCTACAATGAGCAGTTCTTC.

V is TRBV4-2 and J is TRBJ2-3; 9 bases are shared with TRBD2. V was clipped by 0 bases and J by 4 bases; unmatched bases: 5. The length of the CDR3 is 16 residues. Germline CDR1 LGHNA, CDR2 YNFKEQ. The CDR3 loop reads CASSQDSAGGPDTQYF. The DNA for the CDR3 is TGTGCCAGCAGCCAAGATTCGGCGGGGGGGCCAGATACGCAGTATTTT.

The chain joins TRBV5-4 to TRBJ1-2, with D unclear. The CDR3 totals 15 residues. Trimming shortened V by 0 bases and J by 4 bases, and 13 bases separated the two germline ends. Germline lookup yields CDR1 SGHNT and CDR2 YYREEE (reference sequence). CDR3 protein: CASSLAGPGGYGYTF. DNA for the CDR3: TGTGCCAGCAGCTTGGCCGGGCCTGGTGGCTATGGCTACACCTTC. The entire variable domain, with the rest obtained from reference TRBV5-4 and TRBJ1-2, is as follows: ETGVTQSPTHLIKTRGQQVTLRCSSQSGHNTVSWYQQALGQGPQFIFQYYREEENGRGNFPPRFSGLQFPNYSSELNVNALELDDSALYLCASSLAGPGGYGYTFGSGTRLTVV.

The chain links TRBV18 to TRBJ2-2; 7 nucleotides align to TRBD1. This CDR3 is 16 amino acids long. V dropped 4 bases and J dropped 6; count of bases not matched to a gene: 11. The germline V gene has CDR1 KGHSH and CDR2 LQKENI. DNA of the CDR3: TGTGCCAGCTCACTCAGCAGACAGGGAATACCCGGGGAGCTGTTTTTT. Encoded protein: CASSLSRQGIPGELFF.

CDR3 in amino acids: CASTKLEGGNSPLHF. The CDR3 DNA reads as TGTGCCAGCACCAAGCTAGAGGGGGGTAATTCACCCCTCCACTTT. The V gene is TRBV6-1, the J gene TRBJ1-6; D possibly corresponds to TRBD1 (6 bases). The CDR3 extends over 15 amino acids. The V end was cut by 7 bases, the J end by 6 bases, with 16 bases between. Germline V gene sequence: CDR1 MNHNS, CDR2 SASEGT.

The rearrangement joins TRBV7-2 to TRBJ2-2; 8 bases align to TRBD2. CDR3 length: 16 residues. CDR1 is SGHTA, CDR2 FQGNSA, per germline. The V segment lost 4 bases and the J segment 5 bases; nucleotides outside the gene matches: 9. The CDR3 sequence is CASSSSPGGGTGELFF. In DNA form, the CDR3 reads TGTGCCAGCAGCTCCAGCCCCGGGGGGGGAACCGGGGAGCTGTTTTTT.

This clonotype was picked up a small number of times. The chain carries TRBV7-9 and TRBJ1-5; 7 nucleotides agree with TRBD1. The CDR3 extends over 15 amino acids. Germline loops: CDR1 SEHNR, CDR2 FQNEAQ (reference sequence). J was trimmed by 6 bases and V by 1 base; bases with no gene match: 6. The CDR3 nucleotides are TGTGCCAGCAGCTTAGGGGACAGAAATGGTCAGCCCCAGCATTTT. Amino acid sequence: CASSLGDRNGQPQHF.

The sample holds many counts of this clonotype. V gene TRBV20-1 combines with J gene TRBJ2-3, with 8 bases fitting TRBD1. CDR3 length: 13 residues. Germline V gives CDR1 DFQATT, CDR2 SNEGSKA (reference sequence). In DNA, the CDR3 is TGCAGCGGCCGCGCAGGGGGCCCAGATACGCAGTATTTT. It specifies CSGRAGGPDTQYF.